The 8 T cell receptor beta chains below all came from one sample that was sequenced in a study of identical twins. TCRdb analysed the 5' RACE reads with MiXCR anew, one entry per CDR3 protein. The repertoire includes approximately 630,000 distinct CDR3 sequences, just over 7% of them detected once, and 1.6% sits in the top ten. The data were also submitted as part of a second study, on yellow fever vaccine responses in identical twins.

The sequenced material came from PBMCs. The source of these receptors is a woman under 30 in good health.

This sequence joins TRBV5-1 and TRBJ1-1; TRBD1 matches 11 bases. The CDR3 runs to 15 residues. The germline V gene encodes CDR1 SGHRS and CDR2 YFSETQ. Trimming removed 1 base from V and 5 bases from J; junction bases left unmatched: 4. In DNA form, the CDR3 reads TGCGCCAGCAGCTTGTGGGGGGACAGGGGGACTGAAGCTTTCTTT. As protein: CASSLWGDRGTEAFF. The complete variable domain, with remaining parts taken from reference TRBV5-1 and TRBJ1-1, reads KAGVTQTPRYLIKTRGQQVTLSCSPISGHRSVSWYQQTPGQGLQFLFEYFSETQRNKGNFPGRFSGRQFSNSRSEMNVSTLELGDSALYLCASSLWGDRGTEAFFGQGTRLTVV.

This clonotype has ten or more counts. This chain joins TRBV10-3 and TRBJ2-2; no clear D gene. V was shortened by 6 bases and J by 7 bases, with 9 bases between the two germline ends. Germline V gives CDR1 ENHRY, CDR2 SYGVKD. The CDR3 consists of 12 residues. For the CDR3, the DNA is TGTGCCATCAGCCCCTTAAGCGGGGAGCTGTTTTTT. It translates to CAISPLSGELFF.

This clonotype was seen a handful of times. The chain couples TRBV5-6 to TRBJ2-3; 8 nucleotides agree with TRBD1. V was clipped by 4 bases and J by 3 bases; unmatched bases: 7. Per the germline V gene, CDR1 is SGHDT and CDR2 is YYEEEE. CDR3 length: 15 residues. In DNA, the CDR3 is TGTGCCAGCAGCGCGACGGGACAGGAAACAGATACGCAGTATTTT. Its protein is CASSATGQETDTQYF.

This clonotype has only a few counts. The chain uses TRBV12-3 or TRBV12-4 and TRBJ1-4, with TRBD1 matching 7 bases. The J segment lost 6 bases and the V segment lost 6 bases, leaving 7 bases of the junction unmatched. The CDR3 extends over 14 amino acids. In DNA form, the CDR3 reads TGTGCCAGCAGACTACAGGGGAATCATGAAAAACTGTTTTTT. It encodes CASRLQGNHEKLFF.

With respect to this clonotype: An end of the junction differs from the germline gene, which may be a read error. The chain couples TRBV7-3 to TRBJ2-3; TRBD2 matches 9 bases. In germline, CDR1 is SGHTA, CDR2 FQGTGA. CDR3 length: 14 amino acids. CDR3 region: CASSSTSGTDAQYF. The CDR3, as DNA: TGTGCCAGCAGCTCGACTAGCGGCACAGATGCGCAGTATTTT.

This clonotype has just a few counts. V is TRBV27 and J is TRBJ2-1; 7 bases fit TRBD2. CDR3 length: 15 residues. The junction had 14 bases not matched to a gene; V was cut back by 8 bases and J by 7 bases. Germline-derived CDR1 and CDR2 are MNHEY and SMNVEV (reference sequence). The CDR3 loop is CASGWASGGLNEQFF. Written as DNA, the CDR3 is TGTGCCAGCGGGTGGGCTAGCGGAGGTCTGAATGAGCAGTTCTTC.

This clonotype was picked up a small number of times. The chain combines TRBV5-1 with TRBJ2-7, with 12 nucleotides matching TRBD2. With V trimmed by 5 bases and J by 6 bases, 9 bases remained unmatched. Per germline, CDR1 SGHRS and CDR2 YFSETQ. This CDR3 spans 15 amino acids. The CDR3 loop reads CASRGLTSGSSEQYF. The DNA for the CDR3 is TGCGCCAGCAGGGGGTTGACTAGCGGGAGCTCCGAGCAGTACTTC.

In its sample, this clonotype was seen a few times. The chain links TRBV6-1 to TRBJ2-1; TRBD2 aligns across 13 bases. CDR1 and CDR2 from the germline V gene are MNHNS and SASEGT. The CDR3 has 15 residues. Trimming at V came to 6 bases and at J to 7 bases, leaving 6 bases not matched to a gene. Here the CDR3 DNA reads TGTGCCAGCAGGAAGGAGACTAGCGGGAGGAATGAGCAGTTCTTC. The encoded protein is CASRKETSGRNEQFF.